This T cell receptor (beta chain) emerged from a study of blood T cell repertoires in COVID-19. Germline V gives CDR1 MNHEY, CDR2 SMNVEV (reference sequence). This CDR3 has 19 residues. The J segment lost 7 bases and the V segment lost 5 bases, leaving 20 bases of the junction unmatched. Sequencing was performed with immunoSEQ multiplex PCR; in TCRdb, only in-frame clones are kept and a portion is missing. The sample includes around 180,000 clones, 88% seen only once; the top ten take approximately 4%. The TCR comes from a human donor in a cohort sampled during active COVID-19. The sample taken for sequencing was peripheral blood. V gene TRBV27 combines with J gene TRBJ2-2; 9 bases agree with TRBD2. The CDR3 loop reads CASSQDPPQPGLASGELFF. CDR3 sequence (DNA): TGTGCCAGCAGTCAAGATCCCCCACAACCGGGACTAGCAAGCGGGGAGCTGTTTTTT.